Described below is a single TCR beta chain sequence and its context. The antigen remains undetermined. Primers used in a second PCR of roughly 6 to 11 cycles were a sample-barcoded 5' primer and a J-beta primer mix. TCRdb re-called the 5' RACE reads through MiXCR, storing one row per CDR3 protein. The data show over 500,000 distinct CDR3 sequences, more than 45% seen once. Aged about 6 to 90, donors were systemically healthy Caucasians from Russia. Each donor supplied 7.5 to 10 milliliters of peripheral blood. This entry is derived from a study of blood T cells in healthy people across ages. The CDR3 covers 16 residues. CDR1 is KGHSH and CDR2 is LQKENI in the germline V gene. Trimming removed 2 bases from V and 7 bases from J; junction bases left unmatched: 13. Broader study findings: Both higher diversity and more naive CD4+ cells marked long-lived donors when set against aged donors.

This sequence joins TRBV18 and TRBJ1-2; 7 positions agree with TRBD1. The TCR was taken from a woman over 75 in good health. The sample was blood. As DNA, the CDR3 is TGTGCCAGCTCACCAGACAGGGCTAGGTTGCGGATTGGCTACACCTTC. Amino acids: CASSPDRARLRIGYTF.